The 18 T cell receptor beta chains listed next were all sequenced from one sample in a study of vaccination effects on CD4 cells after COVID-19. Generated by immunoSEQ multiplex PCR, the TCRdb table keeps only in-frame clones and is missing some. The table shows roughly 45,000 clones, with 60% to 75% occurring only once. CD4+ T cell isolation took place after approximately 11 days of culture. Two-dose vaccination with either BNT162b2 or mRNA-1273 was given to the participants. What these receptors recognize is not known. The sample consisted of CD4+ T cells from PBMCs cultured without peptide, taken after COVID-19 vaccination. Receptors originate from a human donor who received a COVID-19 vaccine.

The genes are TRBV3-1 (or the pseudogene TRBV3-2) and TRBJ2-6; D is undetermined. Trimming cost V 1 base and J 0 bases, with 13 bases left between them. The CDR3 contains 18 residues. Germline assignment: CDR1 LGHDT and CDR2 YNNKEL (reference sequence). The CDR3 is CASSQVRRRVSGANVLTF. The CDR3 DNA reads TGTGCCAGCAGCCAAGTCCGGAGAAGAGTCTCTGGGGCCAACGTCCTGACTTTC.

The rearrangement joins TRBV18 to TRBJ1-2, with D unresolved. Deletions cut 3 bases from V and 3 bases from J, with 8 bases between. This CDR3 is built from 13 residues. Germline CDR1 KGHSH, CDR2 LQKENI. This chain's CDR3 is CASSPQAYYGYTF. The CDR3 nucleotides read TGTGCCAGCTCACCCCAGGCGTACTATGGCTACACCTTC.

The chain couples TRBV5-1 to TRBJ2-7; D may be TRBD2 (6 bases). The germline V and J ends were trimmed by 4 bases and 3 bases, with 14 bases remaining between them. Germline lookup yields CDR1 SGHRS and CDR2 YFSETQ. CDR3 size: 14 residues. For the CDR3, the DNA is TGCGCCAGCAGCCTGGGGGAGGACGGCTACGAGCAGTACTTC. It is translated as CASSLGEDGYEQYF.

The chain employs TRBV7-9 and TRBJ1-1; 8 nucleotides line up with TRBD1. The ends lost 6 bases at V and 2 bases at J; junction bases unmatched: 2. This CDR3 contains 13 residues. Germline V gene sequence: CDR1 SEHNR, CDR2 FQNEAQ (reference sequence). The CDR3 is CASRSGGNTEAFF. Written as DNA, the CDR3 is TGTGCCAGCAGGTCAGGGGGCAACACTGAAGCTTTCTTT.

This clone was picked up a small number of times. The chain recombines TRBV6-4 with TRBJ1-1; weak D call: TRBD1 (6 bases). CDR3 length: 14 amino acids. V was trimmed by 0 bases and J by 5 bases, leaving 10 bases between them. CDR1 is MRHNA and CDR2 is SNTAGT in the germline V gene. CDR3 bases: TGTGCCAGCAGTGACTCGAACAGGGCGACTGAAGCTTTCTTT. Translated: CASSDSNRATEAFF.

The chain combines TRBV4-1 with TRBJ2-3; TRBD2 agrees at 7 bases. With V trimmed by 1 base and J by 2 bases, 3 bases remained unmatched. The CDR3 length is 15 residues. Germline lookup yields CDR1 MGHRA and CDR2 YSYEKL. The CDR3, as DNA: TGCGCCAGCAGCCAAGTGGGACTACCCACAGATACGCAGTATTTT. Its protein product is CASSQVGLPTDTQYF.

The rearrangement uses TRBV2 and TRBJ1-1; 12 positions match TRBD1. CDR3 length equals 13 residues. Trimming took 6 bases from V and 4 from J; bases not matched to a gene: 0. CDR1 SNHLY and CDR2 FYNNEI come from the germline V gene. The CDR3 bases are TGTGCCAGCAGGGGACAGGGGGCCACTGAAGCTTTCTTT. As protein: CASRGQGATEAFF.

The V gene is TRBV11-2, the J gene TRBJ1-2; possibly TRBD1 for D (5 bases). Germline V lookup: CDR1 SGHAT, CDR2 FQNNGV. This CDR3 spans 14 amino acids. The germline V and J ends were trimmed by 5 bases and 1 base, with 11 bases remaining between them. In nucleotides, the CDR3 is TGTGCCAGCAGCGGGGCTCTTCTTAACTATGGCTACACCTTC. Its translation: CASSGALLNYGYTF.

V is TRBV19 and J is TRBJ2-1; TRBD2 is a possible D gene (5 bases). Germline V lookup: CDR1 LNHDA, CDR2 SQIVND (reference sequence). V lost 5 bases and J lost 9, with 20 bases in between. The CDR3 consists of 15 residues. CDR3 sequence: CASSLPEPLEGEQFF. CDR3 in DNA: TGTGCCAGTAGTCTCCCGGAACCTCTAGAGGGTGAGCAGTTCTTC.

CDR3 DNA: TGTGCCAGCAGCCGAGAACCGGGACAGGGGGCTGGAAACACCATATATTTT. Protein product: CASSREPGQGAGNTIYF. The rearrangement uses TRBV3-1 (or the pseudogene TRBV3-2) and TRBJ1-3; 11 positions agree with TRBD1. Germline CDR1 LGHDT, CDR2 YNNKEL (reference sequence). V lost 4 bases and J lost 2; bases outside the gene matches: 7. This CDR3 region has 17 residues.

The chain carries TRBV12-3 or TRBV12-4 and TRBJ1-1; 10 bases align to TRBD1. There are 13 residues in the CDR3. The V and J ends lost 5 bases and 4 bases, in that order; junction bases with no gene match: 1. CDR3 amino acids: CASSGQGGTEAFF. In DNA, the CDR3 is TGTGCCAGCAGTGGACAGGGGGGCACTGAAGCTTTCTTT.

The CDR3 bases are TGCGCCAGCAGCCAGGGGAGCACAGATACGCAGTATTTT. Translating it yields CASSQGSTDTQYF. The chain recombines TRBV5-1 with TRBJ2-3, with a weak D call TRBD1 (6 bases). There are 13 residues in the CDR3. Trimming took off 4 bases at V and 0 bases at J, with 6 bases between the two ends. Germline CDR1 SGHRS, CDR2 YFSETQ.

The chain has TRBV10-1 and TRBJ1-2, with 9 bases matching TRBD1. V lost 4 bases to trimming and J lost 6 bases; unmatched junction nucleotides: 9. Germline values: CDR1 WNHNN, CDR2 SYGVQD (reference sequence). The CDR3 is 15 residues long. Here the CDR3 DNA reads TGCGCCAGCAGTGGACGGACAGGGGCCTATGATGGCTACACCTTC. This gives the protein CASSGRTGAYDGYTF.

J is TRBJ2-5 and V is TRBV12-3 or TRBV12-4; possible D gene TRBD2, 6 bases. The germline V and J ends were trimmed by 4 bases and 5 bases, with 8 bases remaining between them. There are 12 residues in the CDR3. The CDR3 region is CASSWDWETQYF. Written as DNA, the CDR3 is TGTGCCAGCAGTTGGGACTGGGAGACCCAGTACTTC.

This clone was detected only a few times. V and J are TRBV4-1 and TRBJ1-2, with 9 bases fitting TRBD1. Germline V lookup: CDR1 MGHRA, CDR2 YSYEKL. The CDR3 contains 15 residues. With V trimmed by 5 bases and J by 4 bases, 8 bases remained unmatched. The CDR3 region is CASSFGDRVLYGYTF. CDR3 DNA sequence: TGCGCCAGCAGCTTCGGGGACAGGGTCCTCTATGGCTACACCTTC.

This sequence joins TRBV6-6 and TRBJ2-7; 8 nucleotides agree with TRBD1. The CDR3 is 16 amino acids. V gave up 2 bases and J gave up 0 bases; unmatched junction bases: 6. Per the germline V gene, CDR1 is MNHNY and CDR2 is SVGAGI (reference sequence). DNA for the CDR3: TGTGCCAGCAGTTACGGGGACAGGTTGAGCTCCTACGAGCAGTACTTC. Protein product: CASSYGDRLSSYEQYF.

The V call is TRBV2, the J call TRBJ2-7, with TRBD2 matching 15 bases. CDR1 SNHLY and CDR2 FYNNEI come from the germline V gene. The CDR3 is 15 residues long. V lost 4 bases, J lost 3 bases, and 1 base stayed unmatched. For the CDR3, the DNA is TGTGCCAGCAGTGGGACTAGCGGGAGGGTCTACGAGCAGTACTTC. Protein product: CASSGTSGRVYEQYF.

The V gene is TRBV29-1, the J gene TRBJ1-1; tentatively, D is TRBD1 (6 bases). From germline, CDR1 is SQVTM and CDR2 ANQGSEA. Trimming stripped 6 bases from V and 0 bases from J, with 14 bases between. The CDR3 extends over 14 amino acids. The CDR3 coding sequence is TGCAGCGTGAGACAGGCTCGCATGAACACTGAAGCTTTCTTT. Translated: CSVRQARMNTEAFF.